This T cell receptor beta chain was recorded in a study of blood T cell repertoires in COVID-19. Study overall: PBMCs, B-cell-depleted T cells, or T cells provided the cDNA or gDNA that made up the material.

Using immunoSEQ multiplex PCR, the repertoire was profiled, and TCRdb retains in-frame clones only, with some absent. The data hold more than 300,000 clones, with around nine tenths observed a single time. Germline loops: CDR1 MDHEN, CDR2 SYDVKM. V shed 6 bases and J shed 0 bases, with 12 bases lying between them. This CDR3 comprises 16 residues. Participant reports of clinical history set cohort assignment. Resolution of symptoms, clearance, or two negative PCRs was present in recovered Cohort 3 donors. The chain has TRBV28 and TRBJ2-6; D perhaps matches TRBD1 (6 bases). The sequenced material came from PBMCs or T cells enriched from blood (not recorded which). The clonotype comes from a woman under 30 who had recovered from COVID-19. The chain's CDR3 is CASRPGHHSGANVLTF. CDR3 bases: TGTGCCAGCAGGCCGGGACACCACTCTGGGGCCAACGTCCTGACTTTC.